This passage covers 8 T cell receptor beta chains from one sample sequenced in a study of blood T cell repertoires in COVID-19. Libraries were prepared by immunoSEQ multiplex PCR; TCRdb keeps only in-frame clonotypes and omits some of them. The data hold roughly 190,000 clones, with roughly 84% observed a single time. Sequencing used peripheral blood. These receptor sequences come from an older woman with COVID-19, enrolled during active disease.

This chain links TRBV19 with TRBJ2-5, with a weak D call TRBD1 (5 bases). Germline assignment: CDR1 LNHDA and CDR2 SQIVND (reference sequence). The CDR3 consists of 16 residues. Deletions cut 1 base from V and 4 bases from J, with 16 bases between. The CDR3 nucleotides are TGTGCCAGTAGTATAGGGTTTGCAGGGTATGGAGAGACCCAGTACTTC. As protein: CASSIGFAGYGETQYF.

The CDR3 here is CASSLRSGLGSFF. Here the CDR3 DNA reads TGTGCCAGCAGCTTAAGGTCCGGACTAGGGTCGTTCTTC. The chain links TRBV7-9 to TRBJ2-1; TRBD2 matches at 7 bases. Germline CDR1 and CDR2: SEHNR and FQNEAQ (reference sequence). After removal of 2 bases from V and 15 bases from J, the junction contained 10 bases not matched to a gene. CDR3 length equals 13 residues.

The J gene is TRBJ2-1, the V gene TRBV6-2 or TRBV6-3, with 10 bases lining up with TRBD1. J gave up 5 bases and V 6 bases, and 4 bases lay outside the gene matches. In germline, CDR1 is MNHEY, CDR2 SVGEGT. CDR3 length: 14 residues. The CDR3 bases are TGTGCCAGCAGCGAAGGACAGGGGGACAATGAGCAGTTCTTC. Its protein product is CASSEGQGDNEQFF.

The rearrangement uses TRBV7-9 and TRBJ1-4; 7 bases are shared with TRBD1. V trimming: 1 base; J trimming: 8 bases; junction bases outside the gene matches: 7. CDR3 length equals 15 residues. CDR1 and CDR2 (germline): SEHNR, FQNEAQ (reference sequence). The CDR3: CASSLVQGVTEKLFF. DNA of the CDR3: TGTGCCAGCAGCTTAGTTCAGGGGGTAACCGAAAAACTGTTTTTT.

The gene calls are TRBV6-5 and TRBJ1-1; D remains ambiguous. The CDR3 sequence is 13 residues long. Trimming removed 6 bases at V and 1 base at J, with 9 bases between. The V gene's germline CDR1 is MNHEY and CDR2 SVGAGI. CDR3 bases: TGTGCCAGCAGACGGTTCGAGAACACTGAAGCTTTCTTT. It translates to CASRRFENTEAFF.

The chain employs TRBV25-1 and TRBJ2-1; TRBD2 agrees at 12 bases. The V gene end was trimmed by 2 bases and the J gene end by 4 bases; junction bases not matched to a gene: 9. The germline CDR1 and CDR2 sequences are MGHDK and SYGVNS. The CDR3 extends over 18 amino acids. The CDR3 reads CASSEGVTSGSSYNEQFF. CDR3 sequence (DNA): TGTGCCAGCAGTGAAGGGGTGACTAGCGGGAGCTCTTACAATGAGCAGTTCTTC. Looking up the rest from reference TRBV25-1 and TRBJ2-1 gives the full variable domain: EADIYQTPRYLVIGTGKKITLECSQTMGHDKMYWYQQDPGMELHLIHYSYGVNSTEKGDLSSESTVSRIRTEHFPLTLESARPSHTSQYLCASSEGVTSGSSYNEQFFGPGTRLTVL.

The chain combines TRBV6-5 with TRBJ1-1; 7 nucleotides agree with TRBD1. Germline-derived CDR1 and CDR2 are MNHEY and SVGAGI. CDR3 length: 14 residues. V shed 6 bases, J shed 6 bases, and the junction held 10 bases outside the gene matches. The chain's CDR3 is CASRPPTGHAEAFF. As DNA, the CDR3 is TGTGCCAGCAGACCACCGACAGGGCACGCTGAAGCTTTCTTT.

The CDR3 loop reads CASSLVNSGMYEQFF. CDR3 nucleotides: TGTGCCAGCAGTTTAGTTAACAGCGGGATGTATGAGCAGTTCTTC. V gene TRBV28 combines with J gene TRBJ2-1, with 7 bases identical to TRBD2. Germline values: CDR1 MDHEN, CDR2 SYDVKM. The CDR3 sequence is 15 residues long. Losses at the gene ends were 2 bases for V and 8 bases for J; bases not matched to a gene: 9.